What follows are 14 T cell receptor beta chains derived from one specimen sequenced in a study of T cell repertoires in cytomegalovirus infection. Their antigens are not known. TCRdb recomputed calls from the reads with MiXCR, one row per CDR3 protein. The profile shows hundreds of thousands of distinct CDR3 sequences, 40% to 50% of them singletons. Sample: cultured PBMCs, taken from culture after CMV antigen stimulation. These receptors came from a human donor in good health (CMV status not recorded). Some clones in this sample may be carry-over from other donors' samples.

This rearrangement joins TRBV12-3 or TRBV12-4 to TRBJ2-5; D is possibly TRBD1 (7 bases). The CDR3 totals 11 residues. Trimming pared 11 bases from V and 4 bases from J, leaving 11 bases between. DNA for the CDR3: TGTGCCGTCCAGGGGGGAGAGACCCAGTACTTC. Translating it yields CAVQGGETQYF.

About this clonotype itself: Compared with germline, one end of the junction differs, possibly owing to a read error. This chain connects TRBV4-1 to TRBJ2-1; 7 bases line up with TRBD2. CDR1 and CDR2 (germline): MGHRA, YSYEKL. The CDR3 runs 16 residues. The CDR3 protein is CASSQDGGSGGNEQFF. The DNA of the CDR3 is TGTGCCAGCAGCCAAGATGGCGGGAGCGGCGGGAATGAGCAGTTCTTC.

CDR3 sequence reads: CASSPGQGSGELFF. The CDR3 coding sequence is TGCGCCAGCAGCCCGGGACAGGGAAGCGGGGAGCTGTTTTTT. V usage is TRBV4-1 and J usage is TRBJ2-2; the match to TRBD1 covers 9 bases. Germline CDR1 MGHRA, CDR2 YSYEKL. J gave up 7 bases and V 4 bases, and 4 bases lay outside the gene matches. This CDR3 comprises 14 residues.

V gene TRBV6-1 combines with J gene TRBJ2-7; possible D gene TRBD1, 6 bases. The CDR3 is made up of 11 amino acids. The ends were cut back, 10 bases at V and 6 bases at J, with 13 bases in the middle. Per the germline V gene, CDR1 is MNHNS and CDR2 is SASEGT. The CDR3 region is CAIGQFGEQYF. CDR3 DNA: TGTGCCATTGGACAGTTTGGCGAGCAGTACTTC.

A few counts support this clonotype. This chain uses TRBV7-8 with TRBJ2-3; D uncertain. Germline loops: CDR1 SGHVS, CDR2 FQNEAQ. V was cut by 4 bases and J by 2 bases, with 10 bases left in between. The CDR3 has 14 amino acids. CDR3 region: CASSSLSPTDTQYF. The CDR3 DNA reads TGTGCCAGCAGCTCACTATCCCCCACAGATACGCAGTATTTT. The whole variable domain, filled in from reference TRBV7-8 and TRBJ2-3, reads GAGVSQSPRYKVAKRGQDVALRCDPISGHVSLFWYQQALGQGPEFLTYFQNEAQLDKSGLPSDRFFAERPEGSVSTLKIQRTQQEDSAVYLCASSSLSPTDTQYFGPGTRLTVL.

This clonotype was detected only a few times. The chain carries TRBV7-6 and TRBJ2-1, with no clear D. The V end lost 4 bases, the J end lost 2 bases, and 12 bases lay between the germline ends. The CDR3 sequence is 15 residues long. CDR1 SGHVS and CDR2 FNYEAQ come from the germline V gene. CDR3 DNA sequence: TGTGCCAGCAGCTCACCCGGCGGCACCTACAATGAGCAGTTCTTC. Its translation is CASSSPGGTYNEQFF.

The CDR3 here is CASSTRTSGGATDTQYF. Written as DNA, the CDR3 is TGTGCCAGTAGTACACGGACTAGCGGGGGGGCCACAGATACGCAGTATTTT. The rearrangement joins TRBV19 to TRBJ2-3; 15 bases map to TRBD2. There are 17 residues in the CDR3. Losses at the gene ends were 4 bases for V and 2 bases for J; bases not matched to a gene: 4. Germline V gives CDR1 LNHDA, CDR2 SQIVND (reference sequence).

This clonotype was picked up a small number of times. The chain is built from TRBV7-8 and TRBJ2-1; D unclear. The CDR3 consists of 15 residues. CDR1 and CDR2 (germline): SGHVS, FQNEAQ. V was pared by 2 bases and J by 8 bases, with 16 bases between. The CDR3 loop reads CASSLLDPSPHEQFF. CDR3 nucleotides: TGTGCCAGCAGCTTACTTGACCCCTCTCCACATGAGCAGTTCTTC.

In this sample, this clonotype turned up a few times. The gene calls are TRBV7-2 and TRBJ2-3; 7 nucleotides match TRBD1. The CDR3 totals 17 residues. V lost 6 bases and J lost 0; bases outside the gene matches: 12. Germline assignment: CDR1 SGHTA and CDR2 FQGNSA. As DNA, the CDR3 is TGTGCCAGCAGAACTGCCGGGACAGTGGGGAGCACAGATACGCAGTATTTT. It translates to CASRTAGTVGSTDTQYF.

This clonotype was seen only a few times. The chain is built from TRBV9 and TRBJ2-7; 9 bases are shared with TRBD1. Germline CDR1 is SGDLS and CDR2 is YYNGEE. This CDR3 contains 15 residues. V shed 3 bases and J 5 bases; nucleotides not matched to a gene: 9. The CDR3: CASSADRGSSHEQYF. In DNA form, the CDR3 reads TGTGCCAGCAGCGCGGACAGGGGTTCTTCTCACGAGCAGTACTTC.

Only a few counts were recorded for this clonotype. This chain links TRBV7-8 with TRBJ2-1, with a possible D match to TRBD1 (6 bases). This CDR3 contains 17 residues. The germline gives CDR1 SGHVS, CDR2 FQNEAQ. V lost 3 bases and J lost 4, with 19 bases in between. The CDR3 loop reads CASSLEQGPLWYNEQFF. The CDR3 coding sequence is TGTGCCAGCAGCTTGGAACAGGGACCCTTATGGTACAATGAGCAGTTCTTC.

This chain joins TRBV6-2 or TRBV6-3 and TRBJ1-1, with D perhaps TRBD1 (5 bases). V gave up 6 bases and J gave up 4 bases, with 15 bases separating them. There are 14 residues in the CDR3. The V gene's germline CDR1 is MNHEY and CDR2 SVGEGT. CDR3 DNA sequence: TGTGCCAGCAGCCGGGGACTATCGGTCACTGAAGCTTTCTTT. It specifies CASSRGLSVTEAFF.

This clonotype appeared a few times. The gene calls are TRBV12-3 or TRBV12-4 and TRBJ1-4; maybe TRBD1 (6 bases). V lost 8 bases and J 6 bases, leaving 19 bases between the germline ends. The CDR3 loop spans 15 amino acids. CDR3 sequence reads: CASAPGRGADEKLFF. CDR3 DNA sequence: TGTGCCAGCGCCCCCGGGAGGGGGGCTGATGAAAAACTGTTTTTT.

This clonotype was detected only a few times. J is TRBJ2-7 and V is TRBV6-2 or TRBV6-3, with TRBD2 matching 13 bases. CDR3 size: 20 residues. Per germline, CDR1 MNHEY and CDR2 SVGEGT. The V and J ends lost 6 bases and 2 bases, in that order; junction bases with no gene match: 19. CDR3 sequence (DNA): TGTGCCAGCAGACCACTCGGACTAGCGGGAGAAGGACGGCGAACCTACGAGCAGTACTTC. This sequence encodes CASRPLGLAGEGRRTYEQYF.